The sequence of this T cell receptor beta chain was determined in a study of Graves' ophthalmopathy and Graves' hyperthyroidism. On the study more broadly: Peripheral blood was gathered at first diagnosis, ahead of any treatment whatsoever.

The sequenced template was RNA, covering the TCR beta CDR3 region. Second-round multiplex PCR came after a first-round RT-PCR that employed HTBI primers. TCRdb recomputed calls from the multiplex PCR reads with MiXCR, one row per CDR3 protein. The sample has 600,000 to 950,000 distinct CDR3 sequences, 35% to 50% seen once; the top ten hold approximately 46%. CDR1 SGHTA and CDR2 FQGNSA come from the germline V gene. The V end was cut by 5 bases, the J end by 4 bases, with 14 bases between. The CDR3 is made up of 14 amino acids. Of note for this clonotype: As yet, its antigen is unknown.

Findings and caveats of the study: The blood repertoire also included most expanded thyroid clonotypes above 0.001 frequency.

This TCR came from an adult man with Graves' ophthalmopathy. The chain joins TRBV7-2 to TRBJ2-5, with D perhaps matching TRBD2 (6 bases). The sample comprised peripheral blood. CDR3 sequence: CASSRPKGGETQYF. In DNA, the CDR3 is TGTGCCAGCAGCCGACCGAAGGGAGGAGAGACCCAGTACTTC. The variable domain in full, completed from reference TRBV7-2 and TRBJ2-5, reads GAGVSQSPSNKVTEKGKDVELRCDPISGHTALYWYRQSLGQGLEFLIYFQGNSAPDKSGLPSDRFSAERTGGSVSTLTIQRTQQEDSAVYLCASSRPKGGETQYFGPGTRLLVL.